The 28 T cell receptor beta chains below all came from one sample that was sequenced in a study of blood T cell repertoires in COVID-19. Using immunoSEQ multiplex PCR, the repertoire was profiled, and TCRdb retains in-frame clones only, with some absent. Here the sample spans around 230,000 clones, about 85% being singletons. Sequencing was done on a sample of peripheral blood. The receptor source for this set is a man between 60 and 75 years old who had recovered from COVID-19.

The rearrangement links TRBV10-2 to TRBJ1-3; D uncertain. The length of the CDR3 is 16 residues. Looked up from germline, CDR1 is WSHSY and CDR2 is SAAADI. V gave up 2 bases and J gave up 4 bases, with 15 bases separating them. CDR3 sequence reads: CASSETEVGWGNTIYF. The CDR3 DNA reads TGCGCCAGCAGTGAGACAGAAGTTGGATGGGGAAACACCATATATTTT.

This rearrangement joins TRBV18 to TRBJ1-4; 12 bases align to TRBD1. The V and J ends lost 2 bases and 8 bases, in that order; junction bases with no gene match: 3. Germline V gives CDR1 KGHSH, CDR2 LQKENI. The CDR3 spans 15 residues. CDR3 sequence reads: CASSPEGTGGEKLFF. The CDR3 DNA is TGTGCCAGCTCACCAGAGGGGACAGGGGGCGAAAAACTGTTTTTT. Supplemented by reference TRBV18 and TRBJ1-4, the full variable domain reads NAGVMQNPRHLVRRRGQEARLRCSPMKGHSHVYWYRQLPEEGLKFMVYLQKENIIDESGMPKERFSAEFPKEGPSILRIQQVVRGDSAAYFCASSPEGTGGEKLFFGSGTQLSVL.

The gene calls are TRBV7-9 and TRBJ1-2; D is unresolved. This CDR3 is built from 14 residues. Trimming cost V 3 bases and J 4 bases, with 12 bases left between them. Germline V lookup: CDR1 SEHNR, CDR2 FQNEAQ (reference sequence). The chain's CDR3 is CASSLATFSYGYTF. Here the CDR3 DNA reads TGTGCCAGCAGCTTGGCGACATTCTCCTATGGCTACACCTTC.

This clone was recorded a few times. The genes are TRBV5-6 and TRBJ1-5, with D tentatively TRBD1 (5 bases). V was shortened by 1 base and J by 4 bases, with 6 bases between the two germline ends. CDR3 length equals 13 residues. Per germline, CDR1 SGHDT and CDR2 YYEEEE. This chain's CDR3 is CASSLRQNQPQHF. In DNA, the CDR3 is TGTGCCAGCAGCTTGCGACAGAATCAGCCCCAGCATTTT. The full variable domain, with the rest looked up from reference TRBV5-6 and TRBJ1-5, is DAGVTQSPTHLIKTRGQQVTLRCSPKSGHDTVSWYQQALGQGPQFIFQYYEEEERQRGNFPDRFSGHQFPNYSSELNVNALLLGDSALYLCASSLRQNQPQHFGDGTRLSIL.

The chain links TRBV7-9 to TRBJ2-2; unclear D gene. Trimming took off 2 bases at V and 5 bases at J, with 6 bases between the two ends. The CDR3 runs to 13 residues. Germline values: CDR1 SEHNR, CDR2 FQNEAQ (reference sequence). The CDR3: CASSLLQTGELFF. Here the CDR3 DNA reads TGTGCCAGCAGCTTATTACAGACCGGGGAGCTGTTTTTT.

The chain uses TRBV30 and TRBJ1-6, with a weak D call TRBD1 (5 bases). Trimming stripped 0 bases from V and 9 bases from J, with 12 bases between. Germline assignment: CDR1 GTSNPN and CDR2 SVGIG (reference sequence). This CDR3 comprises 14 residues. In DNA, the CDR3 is TGTGCCTGGAGTGTACGTAGGGGAGGTTCACCCCTCCACTTT. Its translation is CAWSVRRGGSPLHF.

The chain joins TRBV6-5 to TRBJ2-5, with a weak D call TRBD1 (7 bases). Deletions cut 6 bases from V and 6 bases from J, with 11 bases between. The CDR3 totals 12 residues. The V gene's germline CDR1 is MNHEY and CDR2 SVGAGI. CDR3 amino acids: CASRTGRKTQYF. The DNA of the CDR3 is TGTGCCAGCAGGACAGGGAGGAAGACCCAGTACTTC.

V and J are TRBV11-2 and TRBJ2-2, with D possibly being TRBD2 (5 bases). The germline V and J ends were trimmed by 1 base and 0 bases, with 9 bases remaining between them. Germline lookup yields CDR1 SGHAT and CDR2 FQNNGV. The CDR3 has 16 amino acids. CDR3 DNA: TGTGCCAGCAGCTTAGCTAGCCCGACGAACACCGGGGAGCTGTTTTTT. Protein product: CASSLASPTNTGELFF. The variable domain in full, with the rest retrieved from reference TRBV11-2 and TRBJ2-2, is EAGVAQSPRYKIIEKRQSVAFWCNPISGHATLYWYQQILGQGPKLLIQFQNNGVVDDSQLPKDRFSAERLKGVDSTLKIQPAKLEDSAVYLCASSLASPTNTGELFFGEGSRLTVL.

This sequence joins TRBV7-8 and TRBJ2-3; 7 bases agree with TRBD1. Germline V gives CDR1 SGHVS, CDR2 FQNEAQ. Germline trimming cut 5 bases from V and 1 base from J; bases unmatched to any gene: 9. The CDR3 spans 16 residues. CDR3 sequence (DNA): TGTGCCAGCAGCAGAAACCACAGGGGCGGCACAGATACGCAGTATTTT. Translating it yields CASSRNHRGGTDTQYF.

CDR3 in amino acids: CASSQPDQVGSSQPQHF. CDR3 nucleotide sequence: TGTGCCAGCAGCCAACCTGACCAGGTTGGTAGTAGTCAGCCCCAGCATTTT. This chain connects TRBV3-1 (or the pseudogene TRBV3-2) to TRBJ1-5; D uncertain. There are 17 residues in the CDR3. The germline V gene encodes CDR1 LGHDT and CDR2 YNNKEL (reference sequence). V gave up 2 bases and J gave up 6 bases, with 20 bases separating them.

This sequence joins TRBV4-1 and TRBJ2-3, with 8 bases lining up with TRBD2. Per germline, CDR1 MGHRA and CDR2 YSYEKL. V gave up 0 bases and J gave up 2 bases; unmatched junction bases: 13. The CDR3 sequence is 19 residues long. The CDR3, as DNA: TGCGCCAGCAGCCAAGATCATGGCGGGGGGCCTTACTCCACAGATACGCAGTATTTT. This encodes CASSQDHGGGPYSTDTQYF.

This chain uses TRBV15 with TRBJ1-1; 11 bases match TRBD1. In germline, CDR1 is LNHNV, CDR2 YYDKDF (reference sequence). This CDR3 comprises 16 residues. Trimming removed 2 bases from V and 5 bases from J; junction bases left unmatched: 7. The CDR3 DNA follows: TGTGCCACCAGCAGATCCAGGGACAGGGGGGGGACTGAAGCTTTCTTT. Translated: CATSRSRDRGGTEAFF.

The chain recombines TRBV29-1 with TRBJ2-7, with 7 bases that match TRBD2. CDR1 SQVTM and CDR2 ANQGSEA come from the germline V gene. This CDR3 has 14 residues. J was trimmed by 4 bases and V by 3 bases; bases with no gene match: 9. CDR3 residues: CSVDTRGSAYEQYF. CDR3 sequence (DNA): TGCAGCGTTGACACGCGGGGGTCGGCTTACGAGCAGTACTTC.

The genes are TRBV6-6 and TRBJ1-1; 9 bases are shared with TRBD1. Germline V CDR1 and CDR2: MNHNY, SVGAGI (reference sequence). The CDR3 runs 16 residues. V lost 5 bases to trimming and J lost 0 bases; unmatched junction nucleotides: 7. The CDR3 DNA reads TGTGCCAGCAGTCCTACAGGGGGCGGTTTGAACACTGAAGCTTTCTTT. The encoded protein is CASSPTGGGLNTEAFF.

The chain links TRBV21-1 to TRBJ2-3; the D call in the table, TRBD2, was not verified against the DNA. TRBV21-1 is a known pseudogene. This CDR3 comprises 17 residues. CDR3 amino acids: CASSPTKRGAGKDTQYF. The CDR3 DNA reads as TGTGCCAGCAGCCCGACGAAGCGGGGGGCCGGAAAAGATACGCAGTATTTT.

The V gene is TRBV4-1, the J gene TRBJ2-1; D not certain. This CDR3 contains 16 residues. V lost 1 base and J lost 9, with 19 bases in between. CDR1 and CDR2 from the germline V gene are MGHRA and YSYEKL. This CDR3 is CASSQVRSLSGGEQFF. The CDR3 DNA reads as TGCGCCAGCAGCCAAGTGCGCAGCCTCTCCGGCGGTGAGCAGTTCTTC.

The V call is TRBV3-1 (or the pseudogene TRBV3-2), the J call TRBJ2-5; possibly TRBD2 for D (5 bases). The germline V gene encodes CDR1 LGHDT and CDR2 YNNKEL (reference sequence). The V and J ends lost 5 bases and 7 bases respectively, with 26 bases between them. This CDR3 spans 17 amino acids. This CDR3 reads CASSSREGLSISRTQYF. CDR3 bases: TGTGCCAGCAGCTCTCGAGAAGGACTCTCTATCTCCAGGACCCAGTACTTC.

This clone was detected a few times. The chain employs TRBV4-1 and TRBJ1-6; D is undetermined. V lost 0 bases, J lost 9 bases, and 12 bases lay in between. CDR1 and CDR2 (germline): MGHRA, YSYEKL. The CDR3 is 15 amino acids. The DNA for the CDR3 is TGCGCCAGCAGCCAAGAGGACGGGATCGGTTCACCCCTCCACTTT. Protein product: CASSQEDGIGSPLHF.

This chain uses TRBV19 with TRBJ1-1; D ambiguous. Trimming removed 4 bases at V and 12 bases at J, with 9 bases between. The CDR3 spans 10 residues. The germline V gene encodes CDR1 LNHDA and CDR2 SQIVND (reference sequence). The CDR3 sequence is CASSTYETFF. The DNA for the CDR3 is TGTGCCAGTAGTACCTACGAAACTTTCTTT.

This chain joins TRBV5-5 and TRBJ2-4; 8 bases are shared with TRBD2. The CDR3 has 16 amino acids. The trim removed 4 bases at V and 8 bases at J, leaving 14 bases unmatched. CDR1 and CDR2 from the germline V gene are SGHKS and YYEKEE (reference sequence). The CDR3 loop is CASSPRVSGGADIQYF. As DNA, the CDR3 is TGTGCCAGCAGCCCCCGAGTCAGCGGGGGAGCGGACATTCAGTACTTC.

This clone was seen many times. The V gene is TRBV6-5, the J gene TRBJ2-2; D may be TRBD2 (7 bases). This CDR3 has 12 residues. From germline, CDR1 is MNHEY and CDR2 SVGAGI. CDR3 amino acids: CAGGRGTGELFF. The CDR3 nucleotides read TGTGCGGGGGGGCGCGGGACCGGGGAGCTGTTTTTT.

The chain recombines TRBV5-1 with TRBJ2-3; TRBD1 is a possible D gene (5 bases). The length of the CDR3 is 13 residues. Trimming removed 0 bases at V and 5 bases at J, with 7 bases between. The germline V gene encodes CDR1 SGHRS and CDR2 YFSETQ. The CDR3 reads CASSLGQKDTQYF. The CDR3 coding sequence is TGCGCCAGCAGCTTGGGACAGAAAGATACGCAGTATTTT. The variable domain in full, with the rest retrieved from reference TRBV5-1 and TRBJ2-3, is KAGVTQTPRYLIKTRGQQVTLSCSPISGHRSVSWYQQTPGQGLQFLFEYFSETQRNKGNFPGRFSGRQFSNSRSEMNVSTLELGDSALYLCASSLGQKDTQYFGPGTRLTVL.

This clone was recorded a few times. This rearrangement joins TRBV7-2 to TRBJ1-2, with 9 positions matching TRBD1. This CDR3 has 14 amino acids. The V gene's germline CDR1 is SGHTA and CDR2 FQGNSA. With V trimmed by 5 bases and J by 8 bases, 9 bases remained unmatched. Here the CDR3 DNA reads TGTGCCAGCAGCCCGGGACAGGGAACTCGAGGCTACACCTTC. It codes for CASSPGQGTRGYTF.

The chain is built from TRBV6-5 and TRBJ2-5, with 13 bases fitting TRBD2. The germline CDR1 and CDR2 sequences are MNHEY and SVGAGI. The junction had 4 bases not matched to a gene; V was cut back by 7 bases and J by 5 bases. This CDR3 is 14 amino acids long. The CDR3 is CASILAGGPETQYF. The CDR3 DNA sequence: TGTGCCAGCATACTAGCGGGGGGGCCGGAGACCCAGTACTTC.

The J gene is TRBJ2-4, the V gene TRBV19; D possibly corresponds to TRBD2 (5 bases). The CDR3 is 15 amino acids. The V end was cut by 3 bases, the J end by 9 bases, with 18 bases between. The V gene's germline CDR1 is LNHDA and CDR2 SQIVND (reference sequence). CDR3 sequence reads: CASSMRNRGISIQYF. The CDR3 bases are TGTGCCAGTAGTATGCGTAACCGGGGTATTAGCATTCAGTACTTC.

CDR3: CASSQSGGDKYEQFF. The DNA for the CDR3 is TGTGCCAGCAGCCAAAGCGGGGGGGACAAGTATGAGCAGTTCTTC. This chain joins TRBV4-2 and TRBJ2-1; 10 nucleotides agree with TRBD2. The germline V gene encodes CDR1 LGHNA and CDR2 YNFKEQ. V gave up 2 bases and J gave up 8 bases; unmatched junction bases: 6. This CDR3 region has 15 residues.

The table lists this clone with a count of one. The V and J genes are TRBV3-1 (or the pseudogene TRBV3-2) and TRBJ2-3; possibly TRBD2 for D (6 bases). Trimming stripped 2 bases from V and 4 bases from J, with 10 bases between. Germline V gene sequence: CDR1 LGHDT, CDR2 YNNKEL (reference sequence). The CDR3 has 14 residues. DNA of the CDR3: TGTGCCAGCAGCCAACCAGGGAGGTCAGATACGCAGTATTTT. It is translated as CASSQPGRSDTQYF.

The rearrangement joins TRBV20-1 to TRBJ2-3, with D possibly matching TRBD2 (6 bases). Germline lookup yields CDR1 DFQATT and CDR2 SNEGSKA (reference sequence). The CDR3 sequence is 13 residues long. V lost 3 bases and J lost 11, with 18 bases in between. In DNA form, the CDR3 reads TGCAGTGCTAGTCTCGGGGGATACCATATGCAGTATTTT. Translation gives CSASLGGYHMQYF.